The sequence of this TCR beta chain was determined in a study of T cells in Graves' hyperthyroidism and ophthalmopathy. Turning to the study itself: Blood from the periphery was taken at initial diagnosis, before any treatment. Study-level findings and limits: Ophthalmopathy was predicted by the model a median of about 6.7 months ahead of onset.

Amplified TCR beta CDR3 regions came from RNA transcripts. Using the HTBI primer set, a first-round RT-PCR was run on the TCR CDR3. Using its own MiXCR run on the multiplex PCR reads, TCRdb lists one record per CDR3 protein. Of around 450,000 distinct CDR3 sequences detected, around 15% appear once; the ten largest clones hold 5.3%. Germline V CDR1 and CDR2: MGHRA, YSYEKL. This CDR3 spans 15 amino acids. J gave up 3 bases and V 3 bases, and 5 bases lay outside the gene matches. Worth noting for this clonotype: Its antigen remains unknown.

The sequenced sample consisted of blood. This chain connects TRBV4-1 to TRBJ2-1; 7 bases align to TRBD2. The origin of this receptor is a young woman with Graves' hyperthyroidism. CDR3 protein: CASSHGLAVYNEQFF. The CDR3, as DNA: TGCGCCAGCAGCCACGGCCTAGCGGTCTACAATGAGCAGTTCTTC.